These T cell receptor beta chains were read from a single sample in a study of blood T cells in healthy people across ages. TCRdb called the 5' RACE reads again in MiXCR, with one record for every CDR3 protein. The sample yields 600,000 to 900,000 distinct CDR3 sequences, roughly 24% seen once. In addition, the sample was reused for a study of T cells of mothers and their children.

Sequenced: blood. The source of these receptors is a boy younger than 18 in good health. CDR3s include the opening cysteine and the closing phenylalanine or tryptophan. Each record gives: clone size, CDR3 length, D gene, V gene, J gene, CDR3 protein, CDR3 DNA. D genes are given only for firm matches. Rows may omit the clone size; those that give it use once, few, many or a size class.

NA,12,NA,TRBV29-1,TRBJ2-1,CSGQGGTNEQFF,TGCAGCGGGCAAGGTGGGACGAATGAGCAGTTCTTC
few,14,NA,TRBV6-6,TRBJ1-1,CASSSGGLGTEASF,TGTGCCAGCAGTTCCGGGGGACTAGGCACTGAAGCTTCCTTT
NA,16,TRBD1,TRBV28,TRBJ2-5,CASSFLDRDLGETQYF,TGTGCCAGCAGTTTCTTAGACAGGGATCTAGGGGAGACCCAGTACTTC
NA,13,NA,TRBV24-1,TRBJ2-3,CATSDSQGRTQYF,TGTGCCACCAGTGATTCGCAGGGTCGTACGCAGTATTTT
few,16,TRBD1,TRBV11-2,TRBJ2-1,CASSPLRGQDRNEQFF,TGTGCCAGCAGCCCCCTTCGCGGGCAGGACAGGAATGAGCAGTTCTTC
NA,19,TRBD1,TRBV4-1,TRBJ2-7,CASSQDPGLLTGWTYEQYF,TGCGCCAGCAGCCAAGATCCCGGCCTGTTGACAGGGTGGACCTACGAGCAGTACTTC
NA,17,NA,TRBV9,TRBJ2-3,CASSLRVGRDSTDTQYF,TGTGCCAGCAGCCTCCGGGTGGGTCGGGATAGCACAGATACGCAGTATTTT
NA,14,NA,TRBV6-6,TRBJ1-3,CASRGLGVGNTIYF,TGTGCCAGCAGAGGCCTGGGTGTTGGAAACACCATATATTTT
NA,16,NA,TRBV28,TRBJ1-5,CVSSLVPDHSNQPQHF,TGTGTCAGCAGTTTAGTTCCCGATCATAGCAATCAGCCCCAGCATTTT
few,14,NA,TRBV20-1,TRBJ1-3,CSARPSNSGNTIYF,TGCAGTGCTAGGCCCAGCAACTCTGGAAACACCATATATTTT
few,16,NA,TRBV11-2,TRBJ2-3,CASSLNTGALTDTQYF,TGTGCCAGCAGCTTGAACACGGGGGCCTTGACAGATACGCAGTATTTT
NA,14,NA,TRBV20-1,TRBJ2-5,CSAERPGDQETQYF,TGCAGTGCTGAAAGGCCAGGGGACCAAGAGACCCAGTACTTC
few,12,TRBD2,TRBV29-1,TRBJ2-1,CSLFSGGNEQFF,TGCAGCCTCTTTTCGGGGGGCAATGAGCAGTTCTTC
few,14,NA,TRBV20-1,TRBJ2-7,CSARGSTSSYEQYF,TGCAGTGCTAGAGGATCGACTAGCTCCTACGAGCAGTACTTC
NA,14,TRBD1,TRBV3-1,TRBJ1-1,CASSQGRTGGEAFF,TGTGCCAGCAGCCAAGGTAGGACAGGGGGTGAAGCTTTCTTT
NA,15,TRBD2,TRBV5-1,TRBJ2-5,CASSRASGGEETQYF,TGCGCCAGCAGCCGAGCTAGCGGGGGGGAAGAGACCCAGTACTTC
few,11,TRBD2,TRBV10-2,TRBJ2-7,CASGDLYEQYF,TGCGCAAGCGGGGATCTTTACGAGCAGTACTTC
NA,15,NA,TRBV7-9,TRBJ1-2,CASSPGRGGDYGYTF,TGTGCCAGCAGCCCAGGAAGGGGGGGCGACTATGGCTACACCTTC
NA,15,TRBD2,TRBV2,TRBJ2-1,CASSERGTSKNEQFF,TGTGCCAGCAGTGAAAGGGGGACTAGTAAAAATGAGCAGTTCTTC
few,13,NA,TRBV20-1,TRBJ1-2,CSLNSRRNYGYTF,TGCAGCCTGAACAGCCGCCGGAACTATGGCTACACCTTC
NA,15,TRBD2,TRBV6-5,TRBJ2-7,CASSYGSGGPYEQYF,TGTGCCAGCAGTTACGGTAGCGGGGGTCCCTACGAGCAGTACTTC
NA,14,NA,TRBV6-1,TRBJ1-2,CASRPPGRSYGYTF,TGTGCCAGCAGACCTCCAGGGAGGAGCTATGGCTACACCTTC
NA,17,NA,TRBV6-5,TRBJ2-3,CASSYSMGRGGTDTQYF,TGTGCCAGCAGTTACTCGATGGGGCGGGGAGGCACAGATACGCAGTATTTT
few,16,TRBD1,TRBV12-3/TRBV12-4,TRBJ1-4,CASSHRDRASDEKLFF,TGTGCCAGCAGCCACCGGGACAGGGCATCCGATGAAAAACTGTTTTTT
NA,17,TRBD2,TRBV4-3,TRBJ2-2,CASSPVTSGRKNGELFF,TGCGCCAGCAGCCCCGTCACTAGCGGGAGGAAGAACGGGGAGCTGTTTTTT
NA,12,NA,TRBV3-1,TRBJ2-1,CASSQEVNEQFF,TGTGCCAGCAGCCAAGAAGTAAATGAGCAGTTCTTC
NA,17,NA,TRBV13,TRBJ1-5,CASSLGPGDYSNQPQHF,TGTGCCAGCAGCTTAGGACCGGGGGACTATAGCAATCAGCCCCAGCATTTT
NA,13,NA,TRBV5-5,TRBJ1-2,CASSLYSGDGYTF,TGTGCCAGCAGCTTGTACTCAGGGGATGGCTACACCTTC
few,16,TRBD1,TRBV12-3/TRBV12-4,TRBJ1-3,CASTPSTGRGGNTIYF,TGTGCCAGCACCCCTTCGACAGGGAGAGGTGGAAACACCATATATTTT
few,17,NA,TRBV14,TRBJ1-5,CASSHDFIRGRGQPQHF,TGTGCCAGCAGCCATGATTTTATCCGGGGAAGGGGTCAGCCCCAGCATTTT
few,17,TRBD2,TRBV13,TRBJ2-3,CASSATRRTSGTDTQYF,TGTGCCAGCAGCGCGACTAGGAGGACTAGCGGCACAGATACGCAGTATTTT
NA,13,NA,TRBV12-3/TRBV12-4,TRBJ1-2,CASSLARIEGYTF,TGTGCCAGCAGTTTGGCAAGGATTGAGGGCTACACCTTC
few,13,NA,TRBV5-5,TRBJ1-1,CASSPSQGPEAFF,TGTGCCAGCAGCCCGTCACAGGGACCTGAAGCTTTCTTT
NA,16,TRBD2,TRBV6-5,TRBJ2-2,CASSYASGSGSGELFF,TGTGCCAGCAGTTATGCTAGCGGGAGCGGTTCCGGGGAGCTGTTTTTT
NA,14,TRBD1,TRBV7-6,TRBJ2-2,CAGTGTGPTGELFF,TGTGCCGGGACAGGGACAGGGCCCACCGGGGAGCTGTTTTTT
NA,15,NA,TRBV5-1,TRBJ2-5,CASSLDRGKQETQYF,TGCGCCAGCAGCTTGGACCGGGGGAAACAAGAGACCCAGTACTTC
NA,14,TRBD1,TRBV28,TRBJ2-5,CASSNRGPSETQYF,TGTGCCAGCAGTAACAGGGGACCGAGCGAGACCCAGTACTTC
NA,17,TRBD2,TRBV6-6,TRBJ2-7,CASSSTSGGLSSYEQYF,TGTGCCAGCAGTTCGACTAGCGGGGGCCTAAGCTCCTACGAGCAGTACTTC
NA,14,NA,TRBV12-3/TRBV12-4,TRBJ1-3,CASTATGIGNTIYF,TGTGCCAGCACCGCGACAGGAATTGGAAACACCATATATTTT
few,12,NA,TRBV20-1,TRBJ2-7,CSAGQGPYEQYF,TGCAGTGCTGGGCAGGGGCCCTACGAGCAGTACTTC
many,14,NA,TRBV20-1,TRBJ1-6,CSASDLTYNSPLHF,TGCAGTGCTAGTGATCTAACCTATAATTCACCCCTCCACTTT
NA,13,NA,TRBV20-1,TRBJ2-7,CSAQRVHRYEQYF,TGCAGTGCCCAGAGGGTTCACCGCTACGAGCAGTACTTC
NA,15,NA,TRBV12-3/TRBV12-4,TRBJ1-5,CASSFRGKSNQPQHF,TGTGCCAGCAGTTTTAGGGGGAAAAGCAATCAGCCCCAGCATTTT